A selection of T cell receptor beta chains follows, all from one sample in a study of neoadjuvant anti-PD-1 for oral cavity cancer. Measured with immunoSEQ multiplex PCR; TCRdb has only the in-frame clones, and not every one. The sample contains fewer than 11,000 clones, 63% of which appear only once. Sample: tumor tissue, taken after nivolumab (anti-PD-1) treatment. Receptor source: a person aged 35 to 85 with oral cavity squamous cell carcinoma. Both conserved end residues are part of each CDR3. The order of the fields is D gene, clone size, J gene, V gene, CDR3 protein, CDR3 DNA. The D gene is left open where the match is weak. Clone size is not always given. Where it is, it says once, few, many or a class for expanded clones.

.	.	TRBJ1-1	TRBV6-1	CASSASSSRVDTEAFF	TGTGCCAGCAGTGCTAGCTCGAGCAGGGTGGACACTGAAGCTTTCTTT
.	.	TRBJ1-2	TRBV28	CASSLTGANYGYTF	TGTGCCAGCAGTTTAACGGGAGCGAACTATGGCTACACCTTC
.	few	TRBJ1-1	TRBV6-5	CASSYHRGRIESEAFF	TGTGCCAGCAGTTACCACCGGGGGAGGATTGAGTCTGAAGCTTTCTTT
TRBD1	.	TRBJ2-1	TRBV27	CASSPDRTGNEQFF	TGTGCCAGCAGTCCGGACAGGACCGGTAATGAGCAGTTCTTC
.	.	TRBJ1-1	TRBV10-3	CAASGNEQAAEAFF	TGTGCCGCTTCCGGCAATGAACAGGCTGCTGAAGCTTTCTTT
.	.	TRBJ2-1	TRBV7-3	CASSLTPGAYNEQFF	TGTGCCAGCAGCCTCACGCCAGGCGCCTACAATGAGCAGTTCTTC
.	once	TRBJ1-1	TRBV19	CASSRTGALPEAFF	TGTGCCAGTAGTAGAACAGGCGCCCTCCCTGAAGCTTTCTTT
.	few	TRBJ2-6	TRBV5-1	CASSLVGEGSGANVLTF	TGCGCCAGCAGCTTGGTAGGGGAAGGCTCTGGGGCCAACGTCCTGACTTTC
TRBD1	.	TRBJ2-7	TRBV7-3	CASSSGGQDEQYF	TGTGCCAGCAGCTCAGGGGGACAGGACGAGCAGTACTTC
.	.	TRBJ2-1	TRBV7-9	CASSSMFTVEQFF	TGTGCCAGCAGCTCAATGTTCACAGTTGAGCAGTTCTTC
.	.	TRBJ2-5	TRBV2	CASSEGAHETQYF	TGTGCCAGCAGTGAGGGGGCTCACGAGACCCAGTACTTC
TRBD1	.	TRBJ2-5	TRBV5-1	CASRSQGAVQETQYF	TGCGCCAGCCGTTCTCAGGGGGCCGTTCAAGAGACCCAGTACTTC
.	.	TRBJ1-5	TRBV19	CASEMGGVNQPQHF	TGTGCCAGCGAGATGGGAGGGGTAAATCAGCCCCAGCATTTT
TRBD1	few	TRBJ2-7	TRBV30	CACIRDRGGEQYF	TGTGCCTGCATACGGGACAGGGGAGGCGAGCAGTACTTC
.	.	TRBJ2-7	TRBV28	CASSLGVPHEQYF	TGTGCCAGCAGTTTAGGGGTCCCCCACGAGCAGTACTTC
.	.	TRBJ1-1	TRBV5-4	CASSLGGGINTEAFF	TGTGCCAGCAGCTTGGGGGGAGGGATCAACACTGAAGCTTTCTTT
.	few	TRBJ2-5	TRBV20-1	CSAQPQETQYF	TGCAGTGCCCAACCACAAGAGACCCAGTACTTC
TRBD1	.	TRBJ2-7	TRBV15	CATSWGQGAYEQYF	TGTGCCACCAGCTGGGGACAGGGGGCATACGAGCAGTACTTC
.	few	TRBJ2-3	TRBV2	CASSVQGRTDTQYF	TGTGCCAGCAGTGTACAGGGGAGGACAGATACGCAGTATTTT
.	few	TRBJ1-5	TRBV2	CASSGAVGVGGSNQPQHF	TGTGCCAGCAGTGGGGCGGTAGGGGTTGGGGGAAGCAATCAGCCCCAGCATTTT
.	.	TRBJ2-1	TRBV14	CASSGKDGFYNEQFF	TGTGCCAGCAGCGGTAAGGACGGCTTCTACAATGAGCAGTTCTTC
TRBD1	.	TRBJ2-5	TRBV6-1	CASCSRDRAEETQYF	TGTGCCAGCTGCTCCCGGGACAGGGCTGAAGAGACCCAGTACTTC
TRBD1	.	TRBJ1-5	TRBV6-1	CASREIDRGNQPQHF	TGTGCCAGCAGGGAGATAGACAGGGGGAATCAGCCCCAGCATTTT
TRBD1	.	TRBJ2-2	TRBV7-8	CASRTGGPNTGELFF	TGTGCCAGCAGGACAGGGGGCCCGAACACCGGGGAGCTGTTTTTT
TRBD1	once	TRBJ1-1	TRBV6-1	CASNSQQGAYTEAFF	TGTGCCAGCAATTCTCAGCAGGGGGCATACACTGAAGCTTTCTTT
TRBD1	.	TRBJ2-3	TRBV15	CATSRGTGGKADTQYF	TGTGCCACCAGCAGAGGAACAGGGGGCAAGGCAGATACGCAGTATTTT
TRBD1	few	TRBJ1-1	TRBV27	CASRRRTGGQGTEAFF	TGTGCCAGCAGGAGGAGGACAGGAGGCCAAGGGACTGAAGCTTTCTTT
TRBD1	.	TRBJ2-7	TRBV27	CASSQQTGGTYEQYF	TGTGCCAGCAGTCAGCAGACAGGGGGTACCTACGAGCAGTACTTC
TRBD2	.	TRBJ2-1	TRBV14	CASSQDVLTSGSVFNEQFF	TGTGCCAGCAGCCAAGATGTATTGACTAGCGGGAGCGTATTCAATGAGCAGTTCTTC
TRBD2	medium-sized	TRBJ2-3	TRBV6-1	CASSETIAGGTDTQYF	TGTGCCAGCAGTGAAACGATCGCGGGAGGCACAGATACGCAGTATTTT
.	.	TRBJ1-5	TRBV15	CATSRDAGSNQPQHF	TGTGCCACCAGCAGAGATGCCGGTAGCAATCAGCCCCAGCATTTT
.	medium-sized	TRBJ1-2	TRBV5-1	CASSLGQTSYGYTF	TGCGCCAGCAGCTTGGGGCAGACCAGCTATGGCTACACCTTC
TRBD2	.	TRBJ2-2	TRBV14	CASSQAGSGTGELFF	TGTGCCAGCAGCCAAGCTGGTAGCGGGACCGGGGAGCTGTTTTTT
TRBD1	few	TRBJ1-5	TRBV7-2	CASSSQGAGLSNQPQHF	TGTGCCAGCAGCTCCCAGGGGGCAGGGTTAAGCAATCAGCCCCAGCATTTT
TRBD1	.	TRBJ2-6	TRBV7-8	CASNPGQTLLSGANVLTF	TGTGCCAGCAACCCGGGACAGACACTCCTCTCTGGGGCCAACGTCCTGACTTTC
.	.	TRBJ1-2	TRBV5-1	CASSLGQNYGYTF	TGCGCCAGCAGCTTGGGACAGAACTATGGCTACACCTTC
.	.	TRBJ1-6	TRBV11-2	CASSLARGGPFSPLHF	TGTGCCAGCAGCTTAGCTCGGGGGGGACCCTTTTCACCCCTCCACTTT
TRBD1	once	TRBJ1-3	TRBV6-1	CASSRTGPGNTIYF	TGTGCCAGCAGTCGGACAGGGCCAGGAAACACCATATATTTT
.	.	TRBJ2-3	TRBV7-9	CASSLAGAGTDTQYF	TGTGCCAGCAGCTTGGCAGGGGCCGGCACAGATACGCAGTATTTT
.	.	TRBJ2-5	TRBV28	CASSLLQETQYF	TGTGCCAGCAGTTTACTGCAAGAGACCCAGTACTTC
.	few	TRBJ2-2	TRBV7-9	CVGGELFF	TGTGTCGGCGGGGAGCTGTTTTTT
.	.	TRBJ2-7	TRBV4-2	CASSLAPAKQYF	TGTGCCAGCAGCTTGGCTCCCGCGAAGCAGTACTTC
.	.	TRBJ1-1	TRBV6-5	CASSYNGAKVSEAFF	TGTGCCAGCAGTTACAACGGGGCAAAAGTCTCTGAAGCTTTCTTT
.	.	TRBJ2-7	TRBV2	CATSLVGGLGEQYF	TGTGCCACCTCTTTAGTGGGAGGTTTAGGCGAGCAGTACTTC
.	.	TRBJ1-5	TRBV4-1	CASSQGTQNQPQHF	TGCGCCAGCAGCCAAGGGACGCAAAATCAGCCCCAGCATTTT
.	few	TRBJ1-1	TRBV11-2	CASSSYVGDTEAFF	TGTGCCAGCAGCTCATATGTAGGGGACACTGAAGCTTTCTTT
.	once	TRBJ1-4	TRBV4-1	CASSQGGTAEKLFF	TGCGCCAGCAGCCAAGGTGGGACGGCCGAAAAACTGTTTTTT
.	few	TRBJ1-1	TRBV7-9	CASSPQAGVDTEAFF	TGTGCCAGCAGCCCCCAGGCGGGGGTGGACACTGAAGCTTTCTTT
.	.	TRBJ1-2	TRBV29-1	CSVQDRGQGYTF	TGCAGCGTCCAAGACAGAGGCCAGGGCTACACCTTC
.	.	TRBJ2-5	TRBV10-2	CASGMDYPKETQYF	TGCGCCAGCGGAATGGACTACCCGAAAGAGACCCAGTACTTC
.	.	TRBJ2-7	TRBV6-1	CASSIGGAASYEQYF	TGTGCCAGCAGTATTGGGGGGGCGGCCTCCTACGAGCAGTACTTC
.	few	TRBJ1-4	TRBV7-9	CACPLDGEKLFF	TGTGCCTGCCCCTTGGACGGTGAAAAACTGTTTTTT
TRBD1	.	TRBJ1-6	TRBV2	CASSEWTGLSYNSPLHF	TGTGCCAGCAGTGAATGGACAGGGCTATCCTATAATTCACCCCTCCACTTT
TRBD1	.	TRBJ1-6	TRBV7-8	CASRLPTGTVLHF	TGTGCCAGCAGATTACCAACCGGGACAGTCCTCCACTTT